This T cell receptor beta chain was found in a study of beta chain features in type 1 diabetes. Looking at the study overall: Healthy donors, compared against patients, showed similar age, gender and cell yields.

Expressed TCRB transcripts were sequenced because the entire RNA isolate underwent reverse transcription. Produced via immunoSEQ multiplex PCR; TCRdb's table is partial and in-frame only. This sample yields 300,000 or so clones, of which 13% are seen a single time; roughly 0.015% belongs to the top ten. Findings of the study overall: A pattern of fewer insertions and more deletions at VDJ junctions was seen in type 1 diabetes patients. Moderate but significant shortening of TCRB CDR3s was recorded in all four CD4+ subsets from Type 1 diabetes patients.

Trimming stripped 7 bases from V and 5 bases from J, with 11 bases between. The CDR3 runs 12 residues. Germline V CDR1 and CDR2: SEHNR, FQNEAQ (reference sequence). This clone was seen only a few times. What it binds is unknown. The sample was naive CD4+ T cells from blood. This sequence was found in a woman aged 18-29 years with type 1 diabetes. The chain is built from TRBV7-9 and TRBJ2-5; D possibly corresponds to TRBD2 (6 bases). CDR3 DNA sequence: TGTGCCAGCACTGAGGGGAGGGAGACCCAGTACTTC. This gives the protein CASTEGRETQYF. Together with reference TRBV7-9 and TRBJ2-5, the CDR3 gives the full variable domain: DTGVSQNPRHKITKRGQNVTFRCDPISEHNRLYWYRQTLGQGPEFLTYFQNEAQLEKSRLLSDRFSAERPKGSFSTLEIQRTEQGDSAMYLCASTEGRETQYFGPGTRLLVL.